The clone carrying this T cell receptor beta chain has more than one count but fewer than ten. Antigen unknown. The sample comes from a study of vaccination and CD4 T cells after COVID-19. Study results and caveats: Spike mono-reactivity was found in 304 of 307 vaccine-specific clones from convalescent patients.

CD4+ T cells that had been cultured provided DNA sequenced with the Oncomine TCR Beta short-read assay. MiXCR was run by TCRdb on the PCR reads, yielding one entry per CDR3 protein. Of 20,000 to 30,000 distinct CDR3 sequences in the sample, 64% are singletons; the top ten hold less than 6%. Treatment: roughly 10-day PBMC culture with coronavirus spike peptide pools or control peptides (ViraFEST assay). Germline CDR1 reads LNHDA; CDR2 reads SQIVND (reference sequence). The CDR3 length is 15 residues. Trimming cost V 3 bases and J 3 bases, with 13 bases left between them. The genes are TRBV19 and TRBJ2-3, with D possibly matching TRBD2 (6 bases). The specimen was CD4+ T cells from blood, cultured in vitro. This TCR came from a human donor who had recovered from COVID-19. CDR3 residues: CASSMARGRTDTQYF. The CDR3 coding sequence is TGTGCCAGTAGTATGGCCCGGGGGAGAACAGATACGCAGTATTTT.